One and the same sample provided the 26 T cell receptor beta chains below, sequenced in a study of T cells in localized non-small cell lung cancer. Generated by immunoSEQ multiplex PCR, the TCRdb table keeps only in-frame clones and is missing some. The table lists tens of thousands of clones, about 87% of them singletons. Here the sequenced sample was peripheral blood, taken before any cancer treatment. These receptors were obtained from a man aged 18 to 50 with stage I lung adenocarcinoma.

The chain has TRBV6-5 and TRBJ2-5; D is perhaps TRBD2 (5 bases). This CDR3 has 12 amino acids. Germline V gene data show CDR1 as MNHEY and CDR2 as SVGAGI. Trimming pared 6 bases from V and 3 bases from J, leaving 8 bases between. CDR3 residues: CASRRGKETQYF. DNA of the CDR3: TGTGCCAGCAGGAGAGGGAAAGAGACCCAGTACTTC.

The chain joins TRBV11-3 to TRBJ2-5; D ambiguous. CDR3 length equals 13 residues. V dropped 1 base and J dropped 5 bases, with 8 bases sitting between them. The germline V gene encodes CDR1 SGHNT and CDR2 YENEEA. The CDR3 nucleotides read TGTGCCAGCAGCTTAGGGAACCGGGAGACCCAGTACTTC. It translates to CASSLGNRETQYF.

The chain has TRBV28 and TRBJ2-1, with no clear D. Per germline, CDR1 MDHEN and CDR2 SYDVKM. Trimming took off 5 bases at V and 4 bases at J, with 9 bases between the two ends. CDR3 size: 13 residues. The CDR3 region has the DNA TGTGCCAGCAGTAAGGCAGAATACAATGAGCAGTTCTTC. It specifies CASSKAEYNEQFF.

The sample holds a few counts of this clone. The chain combines TRBV5-1 with TRBJ2-6; 7 bases agree with TRBD1. There are 16 residues in the CDR3. Germline V CDR1 and CDR2: SGHRS, YFSETQ. The V and J ends lost 1 base and 3 bases, in that order; junction bases with no gene match: 4. The CDR3 loop is CASSLRGGGGANVLTF. The CDR3 DNA sequence: TGCGCCAGCAGCTTGAGAGGGGGCGGTGGGGCCAACGTCCTGACTTTC.

This chain links TRBV6-4 with TRBJ2-2, with 7 bases fitting TRBD1. The CDR3 has 14 amino acids. Looked up from germline, CDR1 is MRHNA and CDR2 is SNTAGT. The V and J ends lost 2 bases and 5 bases, in that order; junction bases with no gene match: 2. CDR3 region: CASSDKGATGELFF. The DNA for the CDR3 is TGTGCCAGCAGTGACAAGGGGGCGACCGGGGAGCTGTTTTTT.

V gene TRBV10-3 combines with J gene TRBJ1-3; D is unresolved. CDR3 size: 13 residues. Germline V CDR1 and CDR2: ENHRY, SYGVKD. V was pared by 10 bases and J by 0 bases, with 10 bases between. The CDR3 nucleotides are TGTGCCACCCGGCTAAACTCTGGAAACACCATATATTTT. Translation gives CATRLNSGNTIYF.

The chain has TRBV6-6 and TRBJ1-1, with a possible D match to TRBD1 (5 bases). The CDR3 extends over 14 amino acids. Germline V gene data show CDR1 as MNHNY and CDR2 as SVGAGI (reference sequence). Trimming stripped 5 bases from V and 5 bases from J, with 15 bases between. The CDR3 DNA reads TGTGCCAGCAGTCCCGCCCCGGGGCAAACTGAAGCTTTCTTT. Amino acids: CASSPAPGQTEAFF.

The count of this clone is one. The rearrangement uses TRBV10-3 and TRBJ2-7; 9 bases map to TRBD1. In germline, CDR1 is ENHRY, CDR2 SYGVKD. After removal of 10 bases from V and 2 bases from J, the junction contained 9 bases not matched to a gene. This CDR3 is 14 amino acids long. CDR3 residues: CATAHGDRAYEQYF. As DNA, the CDR3 is TGTGCCACCGCTCACGGGGACAGGGCCTACGAGCAGTACTTC.

This clone showed up just once. This rearrangement joins TRBV5-6 to TRBJ1-5; D not certain. The germline gives CDR1 SGHDT, CDR2 YYEEEE. The V gene lost 1 base and the J gene lost 7 bases, with 6 bases spanning the gap. This CDR3 has 12 residues. In DNA form, the CDR3 reads TGTGCCAGCAGCTTGTCGGGGCAGCCCCAGCATTTT. Its protein is CASSLSGQPQHF.

This rearrangement joins TRBV4-3 to TRBJ2-7; D might be TRBD1 (5 bases). The CDR3 is 15 amino acids. The germline V gene encodes CDR1 LGHNA and CDR2 YSLEER. Trimming stripped 0 bases from V and 1 base from J, with 10 bases between. The CDR3 bases are TGCGCCAGCAGCCAAGAAGGGGCTCCTTCCTACGAGCAGTACTTC. Protein: CASSQEGAPSYEQYF.

The V gene is TRBV30, the J gene TRBJ1-5, with 8 bases lining up with TRBD1. V was pared by 3 bases and J by 6 bases, with 10 bases of the junction left unmatched. This CDR3 has 15 amino acids. The germline gives CDR1 GTSNPN, CDR2 SVGIG (reference sequence). Here the CDR3 DNA reads TGTGCCTGGAGGATAGGACAGGGACCAGGTCAGCCCCAGCATTTT. Its protein is CAWRIGQGPGQPQHF.

The rearrangement links TRBV7-2 to TRBJ1-5; D is ambiguous. CDR1 and CDR2 from the germline V gene are SGHTA and FQGNSA. Trimming removed 4 bases at V and 4 bases at J, with 20 bases between. The CDR3 runs to 17 residues. The CDR3 DNA follows: TGTGCCAGCAGCTGGCAGGATCTGACCAAGGAGAATCAGCCCCAGCATTTT. Protein product: CASSWQDLTKENQPQHF.

The chain has TRBV11-2 and TRBJ2-7, with D perhaps matching TRBD2 (5 bases). V gave up 1 base and J gave up 2 bases, with 21 bases separating them. CDR1 is SGHAT, CDR2 FQNNGV, per germline. CDR3 length: 18 amino acids. The CDR3 reads CASSLAFGGPDWPYEQYF. CDR3 sequence (DNA): TGTGCCAGCAGCTTAGCGTTCGGTGGACCGGACTGGCCCTACGAGCAGTACTTC.

The count of this clone is one. The chain links TRBV30 to TRBJ1-2, with 7 bases matching TRBD1. The CDR3 length is 14 residues. CDR1 and CDR2 from the germline V gene are GTSNPN and SVGIG (reference sequence). V trimming: 3 bases; J trimming: 2 bases; junction bases outside the gene matches: 6. The CDR3, as DNA: TGTGCCTGGAGAACAGGGGTAATCAACTATGGCTACACCTTC. Amino acid sequence: CAWRTGVINYGYTF.

The genes are TRBV5-4 and TRBJ2-7; D remains ambiguous. The CDR3 has 12 amino acids. V shed 4 bases and J shed 4 bases, with 9 bases lying between them. Per germline, CDR1 SGHNT and CDR2 YYREEE (reference sequence). The chain's CDR3 is CASSPDLYEQYF. In DNA form, the CDR3 reads TGTGCCAGCAGCCCTGACCTGTACGAGCAGTACTTC.

This clone has just one count. The rearrangement joins TRBV6-6 to TRBJ1-6; TRBD1 matches at 7 bases. Germline CDR1 reads MNHNY; CDR2 reads SVGAGI (reference sequence). J was trimmed by 7 bases and V by 4 bases; bases with no gene match: 4. The CDR3 sequence is 14 residues long. The CDR3 spells CASSSSGGNSPLHF. The CDR3 DNA follows: TGTGCCAGCAGTTCTTCAGGGGGGAATTCACCCCTCCACTTT.

This clone was seen a single time. The rearrangement uses TRBV5-4 and TRBJ2-5; 10 positions agree with TRBD2. Germline V gene data show CDR1 as SGHNT and CDR2 as YYREEE (reference sequence). V lost 0 bases to trimming and J lost 1 base; unmatched junction nucleotides: 0. This CDR3 is 15 amino acids long. CDR3 bases: TGTGCCAGCAGCTTGGGACTAGCGGGCCAAGAGACCCAGTACTTC. Translating it yields CASSLGLAGQETQYF.

The genes are TRBV28 and TRBJ2-7; D is perhaps TRBD1 or TRBD2 (5 bases each). V lost 7 bases and J 9 bases, leaving 16 bases between the germline ends. Germline lookup yields CDR1 MDHEN and CDR2 SYDVKM. CDR3 size: 12 residues. CDR3 nucleotide sequence: TGTGCCAGCACCGGGACGGACTCAGGGCAGTACTTC. Translating gives CASTGTDSGQYF.

The chain couples TRBV7-9 to TRBJ2-7; 9 nucleotides match TRBD1. CDR3 length equals 15 residues. V lost 5 bases to trimming and J lost 1 base; unmatched junction nucleotides: 6. The germline V gene has CDR1 SEHNR and CDR2 FQNEAQ (reference sequence). The CDR3 nucleotides are TGTGCCAGCAGCAGGGACAGGGCCGGGTCCTACGAGCAGTACTTC. Its translation is CASSRDRAGSYEQYF. Complete variable domain (other parts from reference TRBV7-9 and TRBJ2-7): DTGVSQNPRHKITKRGQNVTFRCDPISEHNRLYWYRQTLGQGPEFLTYFQNEAQLEKSRLLSDRFSAERPKGSFSTLEIQRTEQGDSAMYLCASSRDRAGSYEQYFGPGTRLTVT.

J is TRBJ1-1 and V is TRBV13; 7 bases fit TRBD1. The CDR3 is 14 amino acids. The V segment lost 6 bases and the J segment 5 bases; nucleotides outside the gene matches: 9. CDR1 is PRHDT and CDR2 is FYEKMQ in the germline V gene (reference sequence). The CDR3 loop reads CASRPTGSSTEAFF. CDR3 bases: TGTGCCAGCAGACCGACAGGGTCGAGTACTGAAGCTTTCTTT.

Concerning this clone: This sample also contains other DNA sequences that code for the same CDR3. The chain recombines TRBV7-9 with TRBJ1-3; D is unclear. Germline V CDR1 and CDR2: SEHNR, FQNEAQ (reference sequence). The ends were cut back, 4 bases at V and 0 bases at J, with 10 bases in the middle. This CDR3 is built from 15 residues. CDR3 sequence reads: CASSSLRGSGNTIYF. CDR3 sequence (DNA): TGTGCCAGCAGCTCATTGCGAGGCTCTGGAAACACCATATATTTT.

The genes are TRBV30 and TRBJ1-2; TRBD1 agrees at 10 bases. The CDR3 has 12 residues. V lost 3 bases, J lost 7 bases, and 2 bases stayed unmatched. Per germline, CDR1 GTSNPN and CDR2 SVGIG (reference sequence). CDR3 in amino acids: CAWRTGGLGYTF. CDR3 DNA: TGTGCCTGGAGGACAGGGGGCCTTGGCTACACCTTC.

This clone appeared a single time. This sequence joins TRBV10-3 and TRBJ1-1; TRBD1 might be the D (6 bases). The V end was cut by 6 bases, the J end by 4 bases, with 15 bases between. Germline V gene lookup returns CDR1 ENHRY and CDR2 SYGVKD. The CDR3 consists of 14 residues. CDR3 bases: TGTGCCATCAGGCCACAGGGTTTGGGCACTGAAGCTTTCTTT. Protein product: CAIRPQGLGTEAFF.

The CDR3 DNA follows: TGTGCCAGCAGCTTGGATGTAGGGGTAACCAAAAACATTCAGTACTTC. This sequence encodes CASSLDVGVTKNIQYF. The chain links TRBV5-4 to TRBJ2-4; D may be TRBD1 (5 bases). Trimming took 0 bases from V and 2 from J, leaving 12 bases between them. Germline V gene sequence: CDR1 SGHNT, CDR2 YYREEE (reference sequence). This CDR3 has 16 amino acids.

V gene TRBV15 combines with J gene TRBJ2-7; 7 bases are shared with TRBD2. CDR1 is LNHNV, CDR2 YYDKDF, per germline (reference sequence). CDR3 length: 16 amino acids. V was pared by 4 bases and J by 2 bases, with 11 bases of the junction left unmatched. CDR3: CATSTIRASGPYEQYF. CDR3 in DNA: TGTGCCACCAGCACCATAAGGGCTAGCGGTCCCTACGAGCAGTACTTC.

The chain employs TRBV15 and TRBJ2-7; 7 bases map to TRBD1. There are 16 residues in the CDR3. The germline V gene encodes CDR1 LNHNV and CDR2 YYDKDF (reference sequence). The ends lost 5 bases at V and 1 base at J; junction bases unmatched: 11. CDR3 sequence: CATSPAPGQQSYEQYF. CDR3 in DNA: TGTGCCACCAGCCCTGCTCCGGGACAGCAATCCTACGAGCAGTACTTC.